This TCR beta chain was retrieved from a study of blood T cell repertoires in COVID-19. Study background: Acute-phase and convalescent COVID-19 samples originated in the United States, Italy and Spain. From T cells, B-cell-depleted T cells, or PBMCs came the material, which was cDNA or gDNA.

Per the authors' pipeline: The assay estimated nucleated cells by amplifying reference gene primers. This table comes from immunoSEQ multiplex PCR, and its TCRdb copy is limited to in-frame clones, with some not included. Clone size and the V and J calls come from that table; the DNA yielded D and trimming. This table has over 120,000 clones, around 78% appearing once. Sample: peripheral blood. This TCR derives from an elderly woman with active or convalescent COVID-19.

The CDR3 DNA sequence: TGTGCCAGCAGCTTGGCTTTGCCCAGGGGGAACACTGAAGCTTTCTTT. Translation gives CASSLALPRGNTEAFF. This sequence joins TRBV7-2 and TRBJ1-1, with D tentatively TRBD1 (6 bases). The length of the CDR3 is 16 residues. V was trimmed by 3 bases and J by 1 base, leaving 15 bases between them. Germline values: CDR1 SGHTA, CDR2 FQGNSA.